Sequencing of this T cell receptor (beta chain) was carried out in a study of technical replicates of blood from a handful of donors. The method was immunoSEQ multiplex PCR; TCRdb's version includes in-frame clones alone and lacks a portion of them. The table has 50,000 or so clones, about 90% seen once. On this clone: Additional DNA sequences in this sample encode the identical CDR3.

The V gene's germline CDR1 is SGHTA and CDR2 FQGNSA. Between the trimmed V and J ends, which lost 1 base and 3 bases, there was a span of 11 bases. The CDR3 is 15 residues long. The sample taken for sequencing was PBMCs. The TCR sequence derives from a human donor in good health. Some clones in this sample may be carry-over from other donors' samples. The rearrangement uses TRBV7-2 and TRBJ2-3; maybe TRBD1 (5 bases). The CDR3: CASSLGQGRTDTQYF. CDR3 nucleotide sequence: TGTGCCAGCAGCTTAGGGCAGGGTAGGACAGATACGCAGTATTTT.